These 18 T cell receptor beta chains came from one sample sequenced in a study of T cell responses to AZD1222 COVID-19 vaccine. Method: immunoSEQ multiplex PCR; TCRdb's copy keeps in-frame clones and lacks some. The sample lists approximately 70,000 clones, roughly 75% seen once, with 47% in the top ten. Material: peripheral blood, obtained 28 days after the second AZD1222 dose. The receptors were sampled from an adult who received the AZD1222 COVID-19 vaccine.

The rearrangement joins TRBV6-5 to TRBJ2-7; 9 bases line up with TRBD2. CDR1 and CDR2 from the germline V gene are MNHEY and SVGAGI. This CDR3 has 16 residues. Losses at the gene ends were 0 bases for V and 1 base for J; bases not matched to a gene: 4. This CDR3 reads CASSYSSGRGSYEQYF. CDR3 bases: TGTGCCAGCAGTTACTCTAGCGGGAGAGGATCCTACGAGCAGTACTTC.

V is TRBV19 and J is TRBJ2-3; D uncertain. Trimming pared 3 bases from V and 2 bases from J, leaving 9 bases between. The V gene's germline CDR1 is LNHDA and CDR2 SQIVND (reference sequence). This CDR3 has 14 residues. CDR3 bases: TGTGCCAGTAGTATTTGGCAGAACACAGATACGCAGTATTTT. Translation: CASSIWQNTDTQYF.

The genes are TRBV4-3 and TRBJ1-2; 8 nucleotides line up with TRBD1. The CDR3 extends over 15 amino acids. V lost 4 bases and J lost 7; bases outside the gene matches: 11. Germline V gene sequence: CDR1 LGHNA, CDR2 YSLEER. The DNA for the CDR3 is TGCGCCAGCAGCCCTATAAGAGGGACAGGCTTTGGCTACACCTTC. Residues: CASSPIRGTGFGYTF.

The J gene is TRBJ2-1, the V gene TRBV7-3; 10 bases match TRBD1. This CDR3 comprises 15 residues. V dropped 5 bases and J dropped 6; count of bases not matched to a gene: 7. The germline gives CDR1 SGHTA, CDR2 FQGTGA. This CDR3 is CASSPGQGDVNEQFF. CDR3 sequence (DNA): TGTGCCAGCAGCCCAGGACAGGGGGATGTCAATGAGCAGTTCTTC.

This clone has just one count. The V gene is TRBV12-3 or TRBV12-4, the J gene TRBJ2-3; D remains unclear. V lost 5 bases to trimming and J lost 8 bases, with 14 bases between them. This CDR3 contains 13 residues. This CDR3 reads CASSRELISTQYF. For the CDR3, the DNA is TGTGCCAGCAGTCGAGAACTTATAAGTACGCAGTATTTT.

The chain is built from TRBV15 and TRBJ2-2, with D perhaps TRBD2 (6 bases). The V gene's germline CDR1 is LNHNV and CDR2 YYDKDF (reference sequence). Trimming pared 0 bases from V and 2 bases from J, leaving 16 bases between. The CDR3 has 18 amino acids. CDR3 sequence (DNA): TGTGCCACCAGCAGAGATTCCGCTGCGGGGACTAACACCGGGGAGCTGTTTTTT. Its translation is CATSRDSAAGTNTGELFF.

V is TRBV5-1 and J is TRBJ2-2; D gene unclear. The germline V gene encodes CDR1 SGHRS and CDR2 YFSETQ. Trimming took 5 bases from V and 0 from J, leaving 11 bases between them. This CDR3 spans 15 amino acids. CDR3 amino acids: CASREAHSNTGELFF. DNA of the CDR3: TGCGCCAGCAGAGAGGCCCACTCGAACACCGGGGAGCTGTTTTTT.

J is TRBJ2-2 and V is TRBV9, with no clear D. This CDR3 spans 13 amino acids. In germline, CDR1 is SGDLS, CDR2 YYNGEE. The ends were cut back, 3 bases at V and 6 bases at J, with 9 bases in the middle. The CDR3 reads CASSAFGAGELFF. CDR3 nucleotide sequence: TGTGCCAGCAGCGCCTTTGGGGCCGGGGAGCTGTTTTTT.

This chain connects TRBV5-5 to TRBJ2-7, with D perhaps assigned TRBD1 or TRBD2 (5 bases each). Looked up from germline, CDR1 is SGHKS and CDR2 is YYEKEE (reference sequence). There are 14 residues in the CDR3. V lost 1 base and J lost 4, with 12 bases in between. For the CDR3, the DNA is TGTGCCAGCAGCTTGATGGGGACCGCATACGAGCAGTACTTC. Its translation is CASSLMGTAYEQYF.

This sequence joins TRBV18 and TRBJ2-3; TRBD1 is a possible D gene (6 bases). The germline gives CDR1 KGHSH, CDR2 LQKENI. The germline V and J ends were trimmed by 4 bases and 1 base, with 9 bases remaining between them. CDR3 length equals 14 residues. This CDR3 reads CASSRGQGTDTQYF. Written as DNA, the CDR3 is TGTGCCAGCTCACGGGGACAAGGCACAGATACGCAGTATTTT.

This chain uses TRBV29-1 with TRBJ2-1, with TRBD2 matching over 9 bases. The trim removed 4 bases at V and 9 bases at J, leaving 7 bases unmatched. Germline CDR1 reads SQVTM; CDR2 reads ANQGSEA. The CDR3 has 13 amino acids. In DNA form, the CDR3 reads TGCAGCGTTGGCGGCCTAGCGGGGAGTGAGCAGTTCTTC. Its protein product is CSVGGLAGSEQFF.

This clone has only a few counts. An end of the junction does not agree with germline; a read error may underlie this. The chain joins TRBV28 to TRBJ2-4; D remains unclear. This CDR3 spans 15 amino acids. The V gene's germline CDR1 is MDHEN and CDR2 SYDVKM. CDR3 loop: CASSSGGRAKNIQYF. In DNA, the CDR3 is TGTGCCAGCAGTTCCGGCGGCAGAGCCAAGAACATTCAGTACTTC.

This clone was seen just once. The V and J genes are TRBV6-6 and TRBJ1-1; no definite D call. V lost 8 bases and J 3 bases, leaving 7 bases between the germline ends. From germline, CDR1 is MNHNY and CDR2 SVGAGI (reference sequence). This CDR3 has 11 residues. DNA of the CDR3: TGTGCCAGCCGGTTGGACACTGAAGCTTTCTTT. Translating it yields CASRLDTEAFF.

This clone was counted once. The chain uses TRBV28 and TRBJ2-5, with 11 bases aligning to TRBD1. V trimming: 2 bases; J trimming: 4 bases; junction bases outside the gene matches: 3. CDR1 is MDHEN and CDR2 is SYDVKM in the germline V gene. This CDR3 spans 15 amino acids. The CDR3 loop reads CASSLGTGGPETQYF. The CDR3 region has the DNA TGTGCCAGCAGTTTAGGGACAGGGGGGCCAGAGACCCAGTACTTC.

J is TRBJ1-6 and V is TRBV6-6; a possible D gene is TRBD1 (6 bases). CDR1 is MNHNY, CDR2 SVGAGI, per germline (reference sequence). The CDR3 sequence is 16 residues long. Trimming pared 7 bases from V and 0 bases from J, leaving 13 bases between. CDR3 sequence reads: CASKNTGSSYNSPLHF. The CDR3 DNA reads TGTGCCAGCAAAAATACAGGGAGCTCCTATAATTCACCCCTCCACTTT.

The gene calls are TRBV3-1 (or the pseudogene TRBV3-2) and TRBJ2-7; D gene unclear. Germline V gives CDR1 LGHDT, CDR2 YNNKEL (reference sequence). V gave up 2 bases and J gave up 3 bases, with 5 bases separating them. This CDR3 has 12 amino acids. The CDR3 coding sequence is TGTGCCAGCAGCCAAAGAGGCTACGAGCAGTACTTC. Translation gives CASSQRGYEQYF.

This chain joins TRBV4-3 and TRBJ1-5, with D possibly matching TRBD1 (5 bases). Trimming took off 2 bases at V and 1 base at J, with 9 bases between the two ends. The length of the CDR3 is 15 residues. Germline V CDR1 and CDR2: LGHNA, YSLEER. CDR3 in DNA: TGCGCCAGCAGCCAATCCTGGGGGAGCAATCAGCCCCAGCATTTT. This gives the protein CASSQSWGSNQPQHF.

This chain uses TRBV12-3 or TRBV12-4 with TRBJ2-1; tentatively, D is TRBD1 (6 bases). There are 12 residues in the CDR3. Trimming pared 5 bases from V and 8 bases from J, leaving 10 bases between. The CDR3 loop is CASSQQGYEQFF. The CDR3 nucleotides read TGTGCCAGCAGTCAACAGGGCTATGAGCAGTTCTTC.